This TCR beta chain comes out of a study of blood T cell repertoires in COVID-19. Here immunoSEQ multiplex PCR was the method, and the copy in TCRdb shows in-frame clones only, minus some. The repertoire holds roughly 120,000 clones, with more than 75% as singletons. The clonotype was recovered from a woman aged 40 to 55 with acute or convalescent COVID-19. Sequences were obtained from peripheral blood.

CDR3 DNA: TGTGCCAGTAGGGACAGGGGAGAAGGTGAAAAACTGTTTTTT. Its protein is CASRDRGEGEKLFF. V usage is TRBV19 and J usage is TRBJ1-4; TRBD1 agrees at 9 bases. CDR1 is LNHDA, CDR2 SQIVND, per germline (reference sequence). The CDR3 is 14 amino acids. J gave up 7 bases and V 6 bases, and 6 bases lay outside the gene matches.